This T cell receptor (beta chain) comes out of a study of CD8+ T cells in alopecia areata. Study-level findings and limits: It was lesional scalp, especially alopecia totalis/universalis, that showed higher clonality than normal scalp.

The treatment denotes: oral pan-JAK inhibitor, 5-10 mg twice daily. Per the germline V gene, CDR1 is SGDLS and CDR2 is YYNGEE. The CDR3 extends over 12 amino acids. Trimming took off 3 bases at V and 4 bases at J, with 8 bases between the two ends. In each case, RNA was isolated and then reverse transcribed into cDNA as the sequencing template. The protocol was immunoSEQ multiplex PCR, while the TCRdb copy is restricted to in-frame clones and leaves out a portion. The profile shows just under 65,000 clones, 46% of them singletons. To note about this clone: Its specificity is not known. This sample includes further DNA sequences coding for the same CDR3.

The chain recombines TRBV9 with TRBJ2-7; a weak D match, TRBD2 (6 bases). The receptor's source is a human donor with alopecia areata. Sample: CD8+ T cells sorted from blood, taken around week 36, from a patient treated with tofacitinib. In nucleotides, the CDR3 is TGTGCCAGCAGCGGGGACTCATACGAGCAGTACTTC. It translates to CASSGDSYEQYF.